This T cell receptor beta chain derives from a study of shared clonotypes between healthy human individuals. Overall study findings and caveats: The authors sampled blood alone, and tissue repertoires likely differ.

Data came from immunoSEQ multiplex PCR; TCRdb stores just in-frame clones and leaves some out. This table has about 2.4 million clones, roughly 93% appearing once. The ends were cut back, 5 bases at V and 6 bases at J, with 11 bases in the middle. The CDR3 extends over 12 amino acids. The V gene's germline CDR1 is SGHRS and CDR2 YFSETQ. Turning to this clone: The antigen is not known.

This clonotype originated in a man aged 18 to 35 in good health. Some clones in this sample may be carry-over from other donors' samples. Sequences were obtained from naive CD4+ T cells from PBMCs. The sample's subset: CD45RA+ positively selected. The V and J genes are TRBV5-1 and TRBJ1-2, with TRBD1 as a possible D gene (6 bases). CDR3 loop: CASRQNRDGYTF. In DNA, the CDR3 is TGCGCCAGCAGGCAAAACAGGGATGGCTACACCTTC.